One T cell receptor beta chain is described in this entry. These data are taken from a study of blood T cell repertoires in COVID-19. Measured with immunoSEQ multiplex PCR; TCRdb has only the in-frame clones, and not every one. The sample yields over 250,000 clones, roughly 89% seen once. The V end lost 4 bases, the J end lost 2 bases, and 12 bases lay between the germline ends. CDR1 is MDHEN and CDR2 is SYDVKM in the germline V gene. CDR3 length: 15 residues. The chain links TRBV28 to TRBJ1-3; maybe TRBD1 (5 bases). The specimen sequenced was PBMCs or T cells enriched from blood (not recorded which). This sequence was found in a woman aged 55-69 years who had recovered from COVID-19. The CDR3 sequence: CASSSSGGAGNTIYF. The DNA of the CDR3 is TGTGCCAGCAGTTCATCCGGGGGGGCTGGAAACACCATATATTTT.